This TCR beta chain was obtained from a study of blood T cell repertoires in COVID-19 (TCRdb year 2020). Describing the broader study: Samples covering the acute and convalescent phases of COVID-19 were provided by collaborators in the United States, Italy and Spain. The samples were drawn from the first 160 participants of the ongoing ImmuneRACE study and from 1,254 subjects provided by 6 global collaborators. Nearly every sample came with metadata listing a de-identified subject ID, COVID-19 status, age in years and sex. The repertoires were released in a freely available public database intended as a resource for research on the immune response to SARS-CoV-2. Deeply sampled blood TCRbeta repertoires from subjects exposed to, actively infected with, or recovered from COVID-19 were included in the dataset. The prospective study material was composed of cDNA or gDNA derived from T cells, B-cell-depleted T cells, or PBMCs. Where available, HLA class I and class II types were taken from metadata supplied by the sample provider and were not determined by assay-based typing.

Overall study results and their limits: How much clinical and demographic metadata was included differed by source and by participant, and the metadata was provided uncurated.

The immunoSEQ Assay, a bias-controlled multiplex PCR, was used to amplify TCRbeta CDR3 regions from genomic DNA. In the paper's pipeline: The number of nucleated cells in each sample was estimated by amplification of reference gene primers within the assay. To quantify the absolute abundance of each unique TCRbeta CDR3 rearrangement, sequence reads were collapsed and filtered. Productive Simpson clonality was computed per sample as the square root of Simpson's diversity index over productive rearrangements. TCRdb's version of the immuneACCESS table is confined to in-frame rearrangements and falls short of the full clone set. An unresolved V gene accounts for under half of the shortfall where checked; the remainder is of unknown origin. The DNA was the basis for D and trimming; V, J and clone size are from that table. The sample table records fewer than 400,000 clones; about 87% of these occur just once. Of the sample, around 2.9% is held by the ten largest clones.

CDR1 and CDR2 are read off the germline V gene as SGHDN and FVKESK. The CDR3 measures 14 amino acids from cysteine to phenylalanine. The CDR3 DNA has 42 bases and is translated from base 1. V gives up 1 base and J gives up 8 bases, and the segment between their germline ends measures 11 bases. Collaborating institutions collected whole blood in K2EDTA tubes following their own protocols. Collaborator samples were shipped for TCRbeta analysis as frozen whole blood, isolated PBMCs, or DNA extracted from either sample type. Of note for this clone: What this receptor recognizes is not known. No much larger clonotype is one base removed from it; base qualities were not supplied.

Recombination linked TRBV14 to TRBJ2-2; the D segment could be TRBD1, given 6 matching bases. The clonotype comes from a human donor in a cohort sampled during active COVID-19. Sequencing used peripheral blood. The DNA sequence is given as TGTGCCAGCAGCCAAGTCAAGGGGACAGGGGAGCTGTTTTTT. The resulting protein is CASSQVKGTGELFF.